This is a list of T cell receptor beta chains from one sample in a study of molecular identifiers for immune sequencing clone quantification. In TCRdb, the PCR reads were re-called with MiXCR into one record per CDR3 protein. The table has around 320,000 distinct CDR3 sequences, 24% seen once. Input material: naive CD8+ T cells from blood, with Jurkat cell RNA spiked in. These receptor sequences come from a human donor in good health. Some libraries in this study had Jurkat cell RNA spiked in. CDR3s include the opening cysteine and the closing phenylalanine or tryptophan. D genes are given only for firm matches. Size tells how often a clone was seen (once, few, many) or the class of an expanded clone, and some rows leave it out.

abundance	j_gene	v_gene	d_gene	CDR3nt	CDR3aa
many	TRBJ2-2	TRBV7-6	TRBD1	TGTGCCAGCAGCATGCCTTCCGGGACAGTGTCCGGGGAGCTGTTTTTT	CASSMPSGTVSGELFF
many	TRBJ1-1	TRBV2	NA	TGTGCCAGCAGTCTTAAGGGAGATGGGACTGAAGCTTTCTTT	CASSLKGDGTEAFF
NA	TRBJ2-1	TRBV5-4	NA	TGTGCCAGCAGCCTGGAGCTAAGCTCCTACAATGAGCAGTTCTTC	CASSLELSSYNEQFF
few	TRBJ2-2	TRBV19	NA	TGTGCCAGTATTGCCCTTGGGGGGACGAACACCGGGGAGCTGTTTTTT	CASIALGGTNTGELFF
many	TRBJ2-1	TRBV5-6	NA	TGTGCCAGCAGCCCCGGTCTGGGCGAGCAGTTCTTC	CASSPGLGEQFF
few	TRBJ1-5	TRBV19	NA	TGTGCCAGTAGTATAGGGACACGGGCGGGGGGCAATCAGCCCCAGCATTTT	CASSIGTRAGGNQPQHF
NA	TRBJ2-2	TRBV4-3	TRBD2	TGCGCCAGCAGCCAAGAGGGACTAGCGGGGAACACCGGGGAGCTGTTTTTT	CASSQEGLAGNTGELFF
NA	TRBJ2-2	TRBV30	NA	TGTGCCTGGAGTTTTAGGGACACCCGAATTGCGAACACCGGGGAGCTGTTTTTT	CAWSFRDTRIANTGELFF
NA	TRBJ2-3	TRBV14	TRBD1	TGTGCCAGCAGCCTAGCATGGACAGGGGGGACAGATACGCAGTATTTT	CASSLAWTGGTDTQYF
NA	TRBJ1-1	TRBV29-1	TRBD1	TGCAGCGTGGACAGGGATGGGTCGAACACTGAAGCTTTCTTT	CSVDRDGSNTEAFF
NA	TRBJ2-7	TRBV7-3	TRBD1	TGTGCCAGCAGCTTCGGGACCGGGACAGGGCTTTACGAGCAGTACTTC	CASSFGTGTGLYEQYF
NA	TRBJ2-1	TRBV11-3	NA	TGTGCCACCAGCTTAGATGTGACCAAAGAGCAGTTCTTC	CATSLDVTKEQFF
many	TRBJ2-5	TRBV7-9	NA	TGTGCCAGCAGCACCGACTCCCGAGGAGTGACCCAGTACTTC	CASSTDSRGVTQYF
NA	TRBJ2-1	TRBV30	NA	TGTGCCTGGATTGGGCCCGTCAATGAGCAGCTCTTC	CAWIGPVNEQLF
many	TRBJ2-7	TRBV30	TRBD1	TGTGCCTGGAGTTTGACAGGGAACGAGCAGTACTTC	CAWSLTGNEQYF
few	TRBJ2-7	TRBV29-1	NA	TGCAGCGTTGACGGGGGAAGGCCTCCCTACGGGCAGTACTTC	CSVDGGRPPYGQYF
few	TRBJ2-1	TRBV11-2	NA	TGTGCCAGCAGCTTGGAGCTGCTCGAGGAGCAGTTCTTC	CASSLELLEEQFF
NA	TRBJ2-6	TRBV7-9	NA	TGTGCCAGCAGCCTTGATGTTGGGGCCAACGTCCTGACTTTC	CASSLDVGANVLTF
NA	TRBJ2-2	TRBV7-6	NA	TGTGCCAGCAGCTCCCCCGGGATAGGGGTGCCCGGGGAGCTGTTTTTT	CASSSPGIGVPGELFF
once	TRBJ2-7	TRBV7-9	NA	TGTGCCCGCAGCTTATCAGGGTACGTGGCCTACGAGCAGTACTTC	CARSLSGYVAYEQYF
many	TRBJ2-2	TRBV23-1	TRBD2	TGCGCCAGCAGTCAATCACCCGGGAGGCCCCGGACCGGGGAGCTGTTTTTT	CASSQSPGRPRTGELFF
many	TRBJ2-1	TRBV5-1	NA	TGCGCCAGCAGCTTGGCGTTGGACAGAAACAATGAGCAGTTCTTC	CASSLALDRNNEQFF
NA	TRBJ2-4	TRBV7-3	TRBD2	TGTGCCAGCAGCTTAGGGGGAGGGGCGGACATTCAGTACTTC	CASSLGGGADIQYF
many	TRBJ1-5	TRBV20-1	TRBD1	TGCAGTGCTAGAGTGCGAGGGGGGGACAGGGTTTATCAGCCCCAGCATTTT	CSARVRGGDRVYQPQHF
many	TRBJ2-3	TRBV6-5	NA	TGTGCCAGCAGTTCCTCACTAGTATCTACGCAGTATTTT	CASSSSLVSTQYF